These 18 T cell receptor beta chains were sequenced from one sample in a study of vaccination and CD4 T cells after COVID-19. For these TCRs, the target antigens are not known. Treatment reported: approximately 9-day PBMC culture with coronavirus spike peptide pools or control peptides (ViraFEST assay). Cultured CD4+ T cell DNA was sequenced using the Oncomine TCR Beta short-read assay. TCRdb independently ran MiXCR on the PCR reads; one entry per CDR3 protein. The table has 9,500 to 12,000 distinct CDR3 sequences, roughly 50% seen once; the top ten hold 31%. Sequencing input: CD4+ T cells from blood, cultured in vitro. Every receptor here comes from a human donor who had recovered from COVID-19.

This clonotype appeared once. The gene calls are TRBV2 and TRBJ1-1, with TRBD1 as a possible D gene (6 bases). This CDR3 is built from 14 residues. Trimming took off 2 bases at V and 4 bases at J, with 11 bases between the two ends. CDR1 is SNHLY and CDR2 is FYNNEI in the germline V gene. For the CDR3, the DNA is TGTGCCAGCAGTGAATGGTTCAGGGGCACTGAAGCTTTCTTT. Its translation is CASSEWFRGTEAFF.

The genes are TRBV20-1 and TRBJ1-4; D unclear. This CDR3 has 11 amino acids. Germline V CDR1 and CDR2: DFQATT, SNEGSKA (reference sequence). The V end was cut by 0 bases, the J end by 12 bases, with 8 bases between. This CDR3 reads CSARDYPELFF. CDR3 coding DNA: TGCAGTGCTAGAGATTACCCGGAACTGTTTTTT.

This clonotype was seen more than once but under ten times. The chain uses TRBV27 and TRBJ2-4, with D perhaps matching TRBD1 or TRBD2 (5 bases each). Germline lookup yields CDR1 MNHEY and CDR2 SMNVEV (reference sequence). The CDR3 sequence is 15 residues long. V lost 6 bases to trimming and J lost 0 bases, with 12 bases between them. The CDR3, as DNA: TGTGCCAGCAGCCTTTTGAGGGGAGCCAAAAACATTCAGTACTTC. Its translation is CASSLLRGAKNIQYF.

V is TRBV15 and J is TRBJ2-5, with no clear D. The germline CDR1 and CDR2 sequences are LNHNV and YYDKDF (reference sequence). The CDR3 is made up of 14 amino acids. Trimming took 0 bases from V and 0 from J, leaving 5 bases between them. CDR3 sequence: CATSRDRNQETQYF. CDR3 DNA sequence: TGTGCCACCAGCAGAGATCGGAACCAAGAGACCCAGTACTTC. Complete variable domain (other parts from reference TRBV15 and TRBJ2-5): DAMVIQNPRYQVTQFGKPVTLSCSQTLNHNVMYWYQQKSSQAPKLLFHYYDKDFNNEADTPDNFQSRRPNTSFCFLDIRSPGLGDTAMYLCATSRDRNQETQYFGPGTRLLVL.

The rearrangement links TRBV7-9 to TRBJ2-5; TRBD1 aligns across 11 bases. The junction had 2 bases not matched to a gene; V was cut back by 4 bases and J by 4 bases. Germline assignment: CDR1 SEHNR and CDR2 FQNEAQ (reference sequence). The CDR3 has 14 amino acids. DNA for the CDR3: TGTGCCAGCAGCTGGGGACAGGGGGGAGAGACCCAGTACTTC. It encodes CASSWGQGGETQYF. Full variable domain (rest looked up from reference TRBV7-9 and TRBJ2-5): DTGVSQNPRHKITKRGQNVTFRCDPISEHNRLYWYRQTLGQGPEFLTYFQNEAQLEKSRLLSDRFSAERPKGSFSTLEIQRTEQGDSAMYLCASSWGQGGETQYFGPGTRLLVL.

This sequence joins TRBV7-2 and TRBJ1-3; TRBD1 is a possible D gene (6 bases). CDR1 and CDR2 (germline): SGHTA, FQGNSA. With 4 bases removed from V and 0 bases from J, the gap between germline ends came to 22 bases. CDR3 length: 19 amino acids. Written as DNA, the CDR3 is TGTGCCAGCAGCTCACCACAGGGCTCTACTCGTTCCTCTGGAAACACCATATATTTT. Its translation: CASSSPQGSTRSSGNTIYF.

The count of this clonotype is one. V and J are TRBV6-1 and TRBJ2-7; 9 nucleotides align to TRBD1. The CDR3 has 16 amino acids. Germline V CDR1 and CDR2: MNHNS, SASEGT. The V and J ends lost 6 bases and 5 bases, in that order; junction bases with no gene match: 14. DNA of the CDR3: TGTGCCAGCAGCCTAAAATCCGGGACAGGGTTCCACGAGCAGTACTTC. Protein product: CASSLKSGTGFHEQYF.

The gene calls are TRBV6-2 or TRBV6-3 and TRBJ1-2, with a tentative D call TRBD1 (6 bases). This CDR3 has 15 amino acids. Germline V gives CDR1 MNHEY, CDR2 SVGEGT. With 6 bases removed from V and 2 bases from J, the gap between germline ends came to 16 bases. The CDR3 nucleotides are TGTGCCAGCAGCGATACCCCGGGACAAAACTATGGCTACACCTTC. Its translation is CASSDTPGQNYGYTF.

The chain employs TRBV7-6 and TRBJ2-3; 13 bases fit TRBD2. The CDR3 is 16 amino acids. Germline-derived CDR1 and CDR2 are SGHVS and FNYEAQ. V lost 5 bases and J lost 6; bases outside the gene matches: 8. The CDR3 DNA follows: TGTGCCAGCAGCCTAACTAGCGGGAGGGCTGCTGATACGCAGTATTTT. Translating it yields CASSLTSGRAADTQYF.

The gene calls are TRBV6-1 and TRBJ2-5, with D hard to call. The length of the CDR3 is 17 residues. V was clipped by 6 bases and J by 5 bases, with 25 bases between them. The germline V gene encodes CDR1 MNHNS and CDR2 SASEGT. In DNA, the CDR3 is TGTGCCAGCAGCCCCAACCCATCACCCCCACCAAGGGAGACCCAGTACTTC. It is translated as CASSPNPSPPPRETQYF.

This clonotype was counted a few times. This sequence joins TRBV19 and TRBJ1-1; TRBD1 agrees at 8 bases. Trimming cost V 7 bases and J 4 bases; bases outside gene matches: 5. The germline V gene encodes CDR1 LNHDA and CDR2 SQIVND (reference sequence). The CDR3 contains 13 residues. CDR3 bases: TGTGCCAGTACAGGGGGCCGTTTCACTGAAGCTTTCTTT. Its translation: CASTGGRFTEAFF.

The V call is TRBV10-1, the J call TRBJ2-3; D is undetermined. The CDR3 loop spans 14 amino acids. Trimming cost V 0 bases and J 6 bases, with 10 bases left between them. The germline CDR1 and CDR2 sequences are WNHNN and SYGVQD (reference sequence). The CDR3 sequence is CASSESPAPDTQYF. The DNA of the CDR3 is TGCGCCAGCAGTGAGTCTCCAGCCCCCGATACGCAGTATTTT.

This clonotype was counted a few times. The chain links TRBV7-2 to TRBJ1-2; D is possibly TRBD1 (5 bases). The CDR3 length is 13 residues. Looked up from germline, CDR1 is SGHTA and CDR2 is FQGNSA. V was clipped by 5 bases and J by 1 base, with 8 bases between them. The CDR3 DNA follows: TGTGCCAGCAGCGCGGGACTTAACTATGGCTACACCTTC. Translation gives CASSAGLNYGYTF.

This chain joins TRBV6-1 and TRBJ1-5; 7 nucleotides agree with TRBD1. Germline V CDR1 and CDR2: MNHNS, SASEGT. The CDR3 spans 19 residues. Trimming cost V 5 bases and J 1 base; bases outside gene matches: 17. Here the CDR3 reads CASSRVSVTGVGSNQPQHF. CDR3 in DNA: TGTGCCAGCAGTCGTGTATCAGTCACAGGGGTTGGGAGCAATCAGCCCCAGCATTTT.

The chain has TRBV7-2 and TRBJ2-5; maybe TRBD1 (6 bases). The V end lost 7 bases, the J end lost 9 bases, and 18 bases lay between the germline ends. The germline V gene encodes CDR1 SGHTA and CDR2 FQGNSA. The CDR3 runs to 13 residues. The CDR3 is CASNFDEGQSQYF. The CDR3 DNA reads as TGTGCCAGCAACTTCGATGAAGGACAGTCCCAGTACTTC.

The V gene is TRBV7-2, the J gene TRBJ1-5, with TRBD1 matching over 9 bases. This CDR3 has 18 amino acids. With V trimmed by 4 bases and J by 0 bases, 10 bases remained unmatched. Germline values: CDR1 SGHTA, CDR2 FQGNSA. The CDR3 loop reads CASSSLLGQGSSNQPQHF. DNA of the CDR3: TGTGCCAGCAGCTCGTTGCTGGGACAGGGAAGTAGCAATCAGCCCCAGCATTTT.

This chain links TRBV2 with TRBJ2-1, with a tentative D call TRBD2 (6 bases). The CDR3 extends over 12 amino acids. CDR1 is SNHLY, CDR2 FYNNEI, per germline. Deletions cut 6 bases from V and 8 bases from J, with 11 bases between. The CDR3 spells CASRASGHEQFF. The CDR3 DNA reads as TGTGCCAGCAGAGCGAGCGGGCATGAGCAGTTCTTC.

This clonotype was seen a few times. The chain is built from TRBV6-1 and TRBJ1-2, with unresolved D. CDR1 MNHNS and CDR2 SASEGT come from the germline V gene. Deletions cut 10 bases from V and 8 bases from J, with 14 bases between. The CDR3 is 11 residues long. The CDR3 sequence is CATSDGSGYTF. CDR3 bases: TGTGCCACCTCAGATGGCTCCGGCTACACCTTC.